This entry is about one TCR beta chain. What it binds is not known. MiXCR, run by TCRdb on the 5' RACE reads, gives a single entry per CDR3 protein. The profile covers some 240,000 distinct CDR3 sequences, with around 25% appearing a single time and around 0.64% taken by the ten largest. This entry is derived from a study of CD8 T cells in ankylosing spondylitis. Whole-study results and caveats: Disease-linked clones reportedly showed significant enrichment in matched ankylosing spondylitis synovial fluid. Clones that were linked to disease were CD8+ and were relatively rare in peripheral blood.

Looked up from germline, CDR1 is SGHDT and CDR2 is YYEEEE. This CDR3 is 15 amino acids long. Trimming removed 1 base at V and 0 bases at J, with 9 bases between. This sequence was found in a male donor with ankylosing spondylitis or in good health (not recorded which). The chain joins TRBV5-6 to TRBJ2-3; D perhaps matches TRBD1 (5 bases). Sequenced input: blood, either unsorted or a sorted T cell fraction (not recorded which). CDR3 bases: TGTGCCAGCAGCTTGTTGGGGCCTAGCACAGATACGCAGTATTTT. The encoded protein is CASSLLGPSTDTQYF.